This TCR beta chain derives from a study of cytomegalovirus exposure and HLA in healthy donors. As for this clone: Antigen: not known.

The study, taken as a whole, reports: In an earlier analysis, most TCR beta V segments were productive about 87% or about 30% of the time. While the bulk of TCR sequences proved rare, some public TCRs turned up in many donors.

Primers for the PCR totalled 60 Vbeta and 13 Jbeta. This table comes from immunoSEQ multiplex PCR, and its TCRdb copy is limited to in-frame clones, with some not included. The sample has over 130,000 clones, approximately 78% seen once. This CDR3 contains 17 residues. The germline V gene encodes CDR1 MDHEN and CDR2 SYDVKM. The V and J ends lost 6 bases and 6 bases, in that order; junction bases with no gene match: 19. The sequenced sample consisted of PBMCs. The sequence derives from a woman aged 40-49 years in good health and CMV-seropositive. This chain links TRBV28 with TRBJ1-2; 7 nucleotides align to TRBD1. The CDR3 loop reads CASRGSTLPQGGDGYTF. The CDR3 nucleotides are TGTGCCAGCAGGGGGAGCACCCTCCCCCAGGGGGGAGATGGCTACACCTTC.